This is a list of T cell receptor beta chains from one sample in a study of PD-L1 blockade in urothelial cancer. Measured with immunoSEQ multiplex PCR; TCRdb has only the in-frame clones, and not every one. This repertoire shows about 100,000 clones, 91% found once; its top ten account for under 0.95%. The sequences come from PBMCs, collected around atezolizumab (anti-PD-L1) treatment. Source of these receptors: a woman at least 80 years old with urothelial cancer. Each CDR3 is given with its conserved first and last residue. A D gene is named only where the DNA matches it firmly. Expanded clones get a size class; other rows say once, few or many, or leave the size out.

v_call	d_call	j_call	clone_size	cdr3_aa	cdr3_nt
TRBV2	TRBD1	TRBJ1-2	.	CASTTGHGTGTPGGMKRTGYTF	TGTGCCAGCACCACAGGCCACGGGACAGGCACTCCAGGGGGAATGAAGAGAACTGGCTACACCTTC
TRBV5-6	.	TRBJ1-1	.	CASSWAGSGAEAFF	TGTGCCAGCAGCTGGGCAGGGTCAGGGGCTGAAGCTTTCTTT
TRBV5-1	TRBD1	TRBJ2-2	once	CASIGGRDTGELFF	TGCGCCAGCATAGGGGGCAGGGACACCGGGGAGCTGTTTTTT
TRBV10-2	.	TRBJ2-5	.	CASTSRGTQYF	TGCGCCAGCACCTCTAGGGGGACCCAGTACTTC
TRBV30	.	TRBJ1-3	.	CAWRQSGNTIYF	TGTGCCTGGAGACAGTCTGGAAACACCATATATTTT
TRBV27	TRBD1	TRBJ1-2	.	CASSSGTGALGYGYTF	TGTGCCAGCAGTTCCGGGACAGGGGCCCTGGGGTATGGCTACACCTTC
TRBV27	TRBD2	TRBJ2-7	.	CASRERVTSGRNEQYF	TGTGCCAGCAGGGAGAGGGTAACTAGCGGGCGGAACGAGCAGTACTTC
TRBV2	.	TRBJ1-1	once	CASNFRTENTEAFF	TGTGCCAGCAACTTCCGGACAGAGAACACTGAAGCTTTCTTT
TRBV5-1	.	TRBJ2-5	.	CASSRGAATQETQYF	TGCGCCAGCAGCCGGGGGGCGGCCACACAAGAGACCCAGTACTTC
TRBV25-1	.	TRBJ2-7	.	CASSEGAIYEQYF	TGTGCCAGCAGTGAAGGTGCTATCTACGAGCAGTACTTC
TRBV7-3	TRBD1	TRBJ2-3	few	CASSLGQGTTDTQYF	TGTGCCAGCAGCTTAGGACAGGGGACGACAGATACGCAGTATTTT
TRBV5-4	TRBD1	TRBJ2-5	.	CASSTGQGAYQETQYF	TGTGCCAGCAGCACCGGACAGGGGGCGTACCAAGAGACCCAGTACTTC
TRBV10-2	TRBD1	TRBJ2-7	.	CASTDRGNYEQYF	TGCGCCAGCACCGACAGGGGTAACTACGAGCAGTACTTC
TRBV5-1	.	TRBJ2-2	.	CASSATGTGELFF	TGCGCCAGCAGCGCCACCGGGACCGGGGAGCTGTTTTTT
TRBV6-5	.	TRBJ2-7	.	CASSQTNYEQYF	TGTGCCAGCAGCCAGACTAACTACGAGCAGTACTTC
TRBV5-1	.	TRBJ1-1	once	CASSRDMGQNTEAFF	TGCGCCAGCAGCCGAGACATGGGACAGAACACTGAAGCTTTCTTT